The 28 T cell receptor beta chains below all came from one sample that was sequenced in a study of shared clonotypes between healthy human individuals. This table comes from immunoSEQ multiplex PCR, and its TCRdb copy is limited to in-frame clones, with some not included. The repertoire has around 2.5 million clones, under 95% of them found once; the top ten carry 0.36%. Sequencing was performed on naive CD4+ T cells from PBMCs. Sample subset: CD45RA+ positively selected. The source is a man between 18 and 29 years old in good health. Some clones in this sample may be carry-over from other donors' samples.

DNA of the CDR3: TGTGCCAGTAGTAAAGGGCCCGGGACTAGCGGGTACACAGATACGCAGTATTTT. This encodes CASSKGPGTSGYTDTQYF. The chain is built from TRBV19 and TRBJ2-3; 12 bases match TRBD2. CDR1 is LNHDA and CDR2 is SQIVND in the germline V gene (reference sequence). The CDR3 length is 18 residues. With 4 bases clipped from V and 2 bases from J, the junction kept 10 bases outside the gene matches.

The CDR3 region has the DNA TGTGCCAGTAGACACCGTTCGGTCAACACCATATATTTT. Amino acids: CASRHRSVNTIYF. The rearrangement links TRBV19 to TRBJ1-3, with unresolved D. CDR1 is LNHDA, CDR2 SQIVND, per germline (reference sequence). The V end was cut by 6 bases, the J end by 7 bases, with 13 bases between. The length of the CDR3 is 13 residues.

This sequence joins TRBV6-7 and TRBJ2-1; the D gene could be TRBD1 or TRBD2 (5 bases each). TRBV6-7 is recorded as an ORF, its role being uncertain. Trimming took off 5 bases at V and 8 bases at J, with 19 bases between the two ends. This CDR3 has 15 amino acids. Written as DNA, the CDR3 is TGTGCCAGCAGTCCACGGGACGTGAGGGGCGATGAGCAGTTCTTC. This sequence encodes CASSPRDVRGDEQFF.

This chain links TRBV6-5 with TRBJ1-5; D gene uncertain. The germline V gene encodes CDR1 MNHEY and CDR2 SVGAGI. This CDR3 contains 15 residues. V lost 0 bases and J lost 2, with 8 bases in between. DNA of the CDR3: TGTGCCAGCAGTTACTCAAGAGCGGGCAATCAGCCCCAGCATTTT. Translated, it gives CASSYSRAGNQPQHF.

CDR3 protein: CASSSPGLSSYNSPLHF. CDR3 nucleotides: TGTGCCAGCAGTTCACCGGGACTCAGCTCCTATAATTCACCCCTCCACTTT. The chain uses TRBV28 and TRBJ1-6, with D possibly matching TRBD1 (5 bases). Trimming cost V 4 bases and J 0 bases, with 13 bases left between them. The CDR3 has 17 residues. Germline CDR1 is MDHEN and CDR2 is SYDVKM.

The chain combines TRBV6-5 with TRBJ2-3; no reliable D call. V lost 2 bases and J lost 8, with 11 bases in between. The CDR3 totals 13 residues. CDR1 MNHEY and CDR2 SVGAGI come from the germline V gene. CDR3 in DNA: TGTGCCAGCAGTTACGACGGGCTGGGTACGCAGTATTTT. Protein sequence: CASSYDGLGTQYF.

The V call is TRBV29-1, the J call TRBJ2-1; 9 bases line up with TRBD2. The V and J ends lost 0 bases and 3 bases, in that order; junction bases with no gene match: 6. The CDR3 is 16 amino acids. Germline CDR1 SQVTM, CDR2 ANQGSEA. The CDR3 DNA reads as TGCAGCGTTGAAGATCCCCTAGCGGGAAGCTACAATGAGCAGTTCTTC. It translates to CSVEDPLAGSYNEQFF.

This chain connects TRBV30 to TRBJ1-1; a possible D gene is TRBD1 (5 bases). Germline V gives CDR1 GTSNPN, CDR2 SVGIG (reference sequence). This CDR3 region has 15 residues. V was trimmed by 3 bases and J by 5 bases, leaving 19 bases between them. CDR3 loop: CAWRGPFGRGTEAFF. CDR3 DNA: TGTGCCTGGAGGGGGCCTTTTGGGCGAGGGACTGAAGCTTTCTTT.

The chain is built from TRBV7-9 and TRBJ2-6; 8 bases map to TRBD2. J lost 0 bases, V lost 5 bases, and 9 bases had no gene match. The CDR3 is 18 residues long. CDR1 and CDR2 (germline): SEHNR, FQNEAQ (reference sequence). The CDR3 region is CASSQPGLVFSGANVLTF. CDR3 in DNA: TGTGCCAGCAGCCAACCGGGACTAGTTTTCTCTGGGGCCAACGTCCTGACTTTC.

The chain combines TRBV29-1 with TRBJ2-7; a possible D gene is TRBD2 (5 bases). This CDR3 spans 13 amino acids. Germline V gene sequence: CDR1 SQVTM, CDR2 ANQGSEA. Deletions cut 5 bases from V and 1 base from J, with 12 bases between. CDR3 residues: CSVRGVLSYEQYF. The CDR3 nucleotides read TGCAGCGTTCGGGGAGTACTATCCTACGAGCAGTACTTC.

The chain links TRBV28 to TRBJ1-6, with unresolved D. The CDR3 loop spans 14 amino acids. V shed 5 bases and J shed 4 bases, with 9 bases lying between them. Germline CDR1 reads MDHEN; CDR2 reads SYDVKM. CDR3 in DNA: TGTGCCAGCAGTCCCCCGGGGTATAATTCACCCCTCCACTTT. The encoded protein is CASSPPGYNSPLHF.

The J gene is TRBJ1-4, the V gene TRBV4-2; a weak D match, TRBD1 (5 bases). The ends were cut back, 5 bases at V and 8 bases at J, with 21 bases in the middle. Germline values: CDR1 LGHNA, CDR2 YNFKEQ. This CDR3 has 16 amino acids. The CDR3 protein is CASSTRRGAEEEKLFF. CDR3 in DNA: TGTGCCAGCAGCACCCGCCGAGGGGCCGAGGAAGAAAAACTGTTTTTT.

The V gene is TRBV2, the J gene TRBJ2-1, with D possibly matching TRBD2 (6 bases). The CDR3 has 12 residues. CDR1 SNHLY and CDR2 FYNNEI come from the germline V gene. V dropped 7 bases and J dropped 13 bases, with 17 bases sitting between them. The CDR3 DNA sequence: TGTGCCAGCACGGGGCTAGCGATAATCCAGTTCTTC. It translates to CASTGLAIIQFF.

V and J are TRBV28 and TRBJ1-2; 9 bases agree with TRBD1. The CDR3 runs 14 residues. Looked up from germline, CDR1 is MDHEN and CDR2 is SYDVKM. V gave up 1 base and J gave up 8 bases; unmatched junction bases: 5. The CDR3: CASSLSGTGRGYTF. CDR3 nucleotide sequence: TGTGCCAGCAGTTTATCCGGGACAGGGCGCGGCTACACCTTC.

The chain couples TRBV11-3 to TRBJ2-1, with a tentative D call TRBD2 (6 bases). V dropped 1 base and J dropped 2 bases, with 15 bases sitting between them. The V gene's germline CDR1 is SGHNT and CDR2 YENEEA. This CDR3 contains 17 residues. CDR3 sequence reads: CASSLGVSGSAYNEQFF. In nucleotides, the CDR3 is TGTGCCAGCAGCTTAGGTGTAAGCGGGTCAGCCTACAATGAGCAGTTCTTC. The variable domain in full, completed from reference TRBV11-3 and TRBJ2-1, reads EAGVVQSPRYKIIEKKQPVAFWCNPISGHNTLYWYLQNLGQGPELLIRYENEEAVDDSQLPKDRFSAERLKGVDSTLKIQPAELGDSAVYLCASSLGVSGSAYNEQFFGPGTRLTVL.

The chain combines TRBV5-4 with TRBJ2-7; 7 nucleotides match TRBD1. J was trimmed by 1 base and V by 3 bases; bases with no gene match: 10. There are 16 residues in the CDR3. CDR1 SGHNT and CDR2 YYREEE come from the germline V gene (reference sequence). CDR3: CASSSGQSRLSYEQYF. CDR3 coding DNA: TGTGCCAGCAGCTCGGGACAGTCGCGCCTTTCCTACGAGCAGTACTTC.

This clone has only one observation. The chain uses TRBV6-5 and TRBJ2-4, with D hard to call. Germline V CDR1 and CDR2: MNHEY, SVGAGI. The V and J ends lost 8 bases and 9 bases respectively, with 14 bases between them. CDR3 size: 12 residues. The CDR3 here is CASGSELGIQYF. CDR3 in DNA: TGTGCCAGCGGGTCGGAGTTGGGCATTCAGTACTTC.

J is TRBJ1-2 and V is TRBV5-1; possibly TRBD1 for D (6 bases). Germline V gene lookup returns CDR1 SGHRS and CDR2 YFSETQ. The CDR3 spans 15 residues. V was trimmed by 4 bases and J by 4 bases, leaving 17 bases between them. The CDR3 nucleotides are TGCGCCAGCAGCCCCGGACAGCTTTACTCCTATGGCTACACCTTC. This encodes CASSPGQLYSYGYTF.

CDR3 loop: CASSDVHSDGTDTQYF. CDR3 DNA: TGTGCCAGCAGCGACGTTCATAGCGACGGCACAGATACGCAGTATTTT. This chain joins TRBV9 and TRBJ2-3; the D gene is possibly TRBD2 (5 bases). This CDR3 spans 16 amino acids. The germline gives CDR1 SGDLS, CDR2 YYNGEE. V was shortened by 3 bases and J by 1 base, with 15 bases between the two germline ends.

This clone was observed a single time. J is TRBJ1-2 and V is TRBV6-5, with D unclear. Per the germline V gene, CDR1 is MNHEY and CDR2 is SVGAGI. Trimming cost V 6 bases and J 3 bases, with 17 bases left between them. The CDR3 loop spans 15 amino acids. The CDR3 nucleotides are TGTGCCAGCAGGGGAGTTGGACCTCCCCACTATGGCTACACCTTC. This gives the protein CASRGVGPPHYGYTF.

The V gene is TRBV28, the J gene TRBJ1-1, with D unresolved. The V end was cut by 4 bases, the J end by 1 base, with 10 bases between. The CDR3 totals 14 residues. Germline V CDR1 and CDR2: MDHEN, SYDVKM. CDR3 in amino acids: CASSYQGRNTEAFF. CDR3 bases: TGTGCCAGCAGTTACCAAGGTAGGAACACTGAAGCTTTCTTT.

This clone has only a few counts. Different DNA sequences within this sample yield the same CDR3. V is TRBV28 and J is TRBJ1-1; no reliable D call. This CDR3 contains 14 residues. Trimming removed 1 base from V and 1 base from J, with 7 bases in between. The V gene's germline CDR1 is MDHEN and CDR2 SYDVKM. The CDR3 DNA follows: TGTGCCAGCAGTTTATTGAGGGAGAACACTGAAGCTTTCTTT. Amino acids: CASSLLRENTEAFF.

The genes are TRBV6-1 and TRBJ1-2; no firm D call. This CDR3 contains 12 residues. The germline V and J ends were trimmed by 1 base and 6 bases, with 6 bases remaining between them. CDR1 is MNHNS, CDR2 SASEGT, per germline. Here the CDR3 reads CASSEVWDGYTF. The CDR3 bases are TGTGCCAGCAGTGAAGTATGGGATGGCTACACCTTC.

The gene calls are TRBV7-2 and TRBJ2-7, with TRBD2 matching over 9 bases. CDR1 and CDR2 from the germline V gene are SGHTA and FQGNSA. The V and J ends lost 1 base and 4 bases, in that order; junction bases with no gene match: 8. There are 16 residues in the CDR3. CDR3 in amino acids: CASSLGAGSGRYEQYF. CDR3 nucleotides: TGTGCCAGCAGCTTAGGGGCCGGTAGCGGGAGATACGAGCAGTACTTC.

This chain's CDR3 is CASSGSQGHQPQHF. DNA for the CDR3: TGTGCCAGCAGTGGGTCCCAGGGACATCAGCCCCAGCATTTT. The chain carries TRBV28 and TRBJ1-5, with D tentatively TRBD1 (5 bases). V was shortened by 5 bases and J by 5 bases, with 13 bases between the two germline ends. The germline V gene encodes CDR1 MDHEN and CDR2 SYDVKM. This CDR3 is built from 14 residues.

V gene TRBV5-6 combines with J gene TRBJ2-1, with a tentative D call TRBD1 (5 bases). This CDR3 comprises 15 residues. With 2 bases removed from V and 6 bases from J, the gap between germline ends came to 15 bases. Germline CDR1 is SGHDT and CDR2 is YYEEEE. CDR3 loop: CASSLGQGKGNEQFF. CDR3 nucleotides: TGTGCCAGCAGCTTAGGCCAGGGTAAGGGCAATGAGCAGTTCTTC.

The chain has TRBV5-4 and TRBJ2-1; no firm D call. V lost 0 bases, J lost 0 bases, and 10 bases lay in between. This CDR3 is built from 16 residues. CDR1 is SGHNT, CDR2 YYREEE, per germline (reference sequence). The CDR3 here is CASSLDRQSSYNEQFF. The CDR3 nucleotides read TGTGCCAGCAGCTTGGACCGGCAAAGCTCCTACAATGAGCAGTTCTTC.

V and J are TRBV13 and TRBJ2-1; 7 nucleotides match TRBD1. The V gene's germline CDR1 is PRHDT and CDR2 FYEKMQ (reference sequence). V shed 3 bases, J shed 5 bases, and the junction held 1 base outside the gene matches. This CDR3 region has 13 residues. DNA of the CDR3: TGTGCCAGCAGCTTTGACAGGGACAATGAGCAGTTCTTC. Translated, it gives CASSFDRDNEQFF.